This T cell receptor beta chain was obtained from a study of regulatory T cells in long-lasting Graves disease. Study-wide points: TRBV28 was favored in persistent disease, as were TRBJ1-2 and TRBJ2-5. Possibly, too few samples lowered accuracy. Persistent patients had a count of shared public clonotypes (about 2,500) that exceeded that of new patients (approximately 1,000).

This clonotype was observed many times. The antigen is undetermined. Libraries of TCR beta came from iRepertoire HTBI primers plus Arm-PCR of CDR3 regions. Each CDR3 protein gets one entry after TCRdb re-called the multiplex PCR reads with MiXCR. The table records 400,000 to 500,000 distinct CDR3 sequences, around 17% of them present only once. The CDR3 spans 13 residues. The V end was cut by 0 bases, the J end by 4 bases, with 9 bases between. Germline V gene lookup returns CDR1 DFQATT and CDR2 SNEGSKA (reference sequence). Time point: newly diagnosed GD, antithyroid drugs for less than 3 months. RNA isolated from PBMCs was used to make the TCR library. The sample also formed part of further work on T cells in Graves' hyperthyroidism and ophthalmopathy.

The sequences come from peripheral blood mononuclear cells (PBMCs), collected at new diagnosis, from a patient treated with antithyroid drugs. The sequence was obtained from a woman in her 30s with Graves disease. The rearrangement uses TRBV20-1 and TRBJ1-1, with D uncertain. CDR3 in amino acids: CSARDDHRTEAFF. DNA for the CDR3: TGCAGTGCTAGAGACGACCATCGCACTGAAGCTTTCTTT.